Presented here are 29 T cell receptor beta chains from one specimen sequenced in a study of T cells in Graves' hyperthyroidism and ophthalmopathy. TCR beta CDR3 region amplification was performed from RNA transcripts. TCR CDR3 regions were first amplified by RT-PCR with HTBI primers. One entry per CDR3 protein results from TCRdb running MiXCR on the multiplex PCR reads. The profile shows 550,000 to 700,000 distinct CDR3 sequences, 46% of them singletons. The sample taken for sequencing was peripheral blood or thyroid tissue (not recorded which). These receptors all stem from an adult woman with Graves' disease, either hyperthyroidism or ophthalmopathy (not recorded which).

The genes are TRBV25-1 and TRBJ1-4; D gene ambiguous. The germline V gene has CDR1 MGHDK and CDR2 SYGVNS. The CDR3 extends over 14 amino acids. V lost 4 bases to trimming and J lost 0 bases, with 6 bases between them. The CDR3 DNA reads as TGTGCCAGCAGTGTAACGACAACTAATGAAAAACTGTTTTTT. Its protein product is CASSVTTTNEKLFF.

The chain uses TRBV9 and TRBJ1-3; D possibly corresponds to TRBD1 (6 bases). The V gene lost 3 bases and the J gene lost 3 bases, with 16 bases spanning the gap. Germline V gene lookup returns CDR1 SGDLS and CDR2 YYNGEE. This CDR3 is 16 amino acids long. The CDR3 DNA reads as TGTGCCAGCAGCGCCCGAGCGCAGGGGTATGGAAACACCATATATTTT. Its protein product is CASSARAQGYGNTIYF.

The chain is built from TRBV15 and TRBJ1-4; no reliable D call. V was cut by 2 bases and J by 5 bases, with 3 bases left in between. Germline V gene sequence: CDR1 LNHNV, CDR2 YYDKDF (reference sequence). CDR3 size: 12 residues. This CDR3 is CATSRRNEKLFF. The DNA of the CDR3 is TGTGCCACCAGCAGAAGAAATGAAAAACTGTTTTTT.

Note on this clonotype: At one end the junction does not follow the germline gene, possibly because of a read error. This rearrangement joins TRBV7-3 to TRBJ2-7; TRBD1 matches at 8 bases. Germline lookup yields CDR1 SGHTA and CDR2 FQGTGA. The CDR3 is made up of 14 amino acids. CDR3 nucleotide sequence: TGTGTCAGCAGCCCCGGACAGGGCACCTACGAGCAGTACTTC. This gives the protein CVSSPGQGTYEQYF.

The chain recombines TRBV7-7 with TRBJ2-7, with TRBD1 matching over 10 bases. Per germline, CDR1 SSHAT and CDR2 FNYEAQ (reference sequence). The J segment lost 1 base and the V segment lost 4 bases, leaving 4 bases of the junction unmatched. The CDR3 consists of 15 residues. The DNA of the CDR3 is TGTGCCAGCAGCTGGGGGACAGGGGAGTCCTACGAGCAGTACTTC. Translating it yields CASSWGTGESYEQYF.

This clonotype was counted ten times or more. The V gene is TRBV2, the J gene TRBJ1-2; maybe TRBD1 (5 bases). Trimming pared 4 bases from V and 7 bases from J, leaving 13 bases between. The CDR3 extends over 13 amino acids. Germline CDR1 SNHLY, CDR2 FYNNEI. CDR3 protein: CASSVRGVGGYTF. The CDR3 DNA sequence: TGTGCCAGCAGTGTTAGAGGGGTAGGTGGCTACACCTTC.

The J gene is TRBJ1-2, the V gene TRBV25-1; D is possibly TRBD1 (6 bases). This CDR3 has 12 amino acids. CDR1 and CDR2 (germline): MGHDK, SYGVNS. Trimming removed 8 bases at V and 6 bases at J, with 13 bases between. In nucleotides, the CDR3 is TGTGCCAGCTCTGACAGGAGGAATGGCTACACCTTC. This encodes CASSDRRNGYTF.

This clonotype was observed once. The chain recombines TRBV29-1 with TRBJ2-7; the D gene is possibly TRBD1 (6 bases). This CDR3 region has 10 residues. V lost 8 bases, J lost 4 bases, and 9 bases lay in between. Looked up from germline, CDR1 is SQVTM and CDR2 is ANQGSEA. This CDR3 reads CSSGTYEQYF. The CDR3 nucleotides are TGCAGCTCGGGGACATACGAGCAGTACTTC.

The CDR3 DNA follows: TGTGCCAGCAGCTTAACTGAGACAGGGGGTGAAAAACTGTTTTTT. It is translated as CASSLTETGGEKLFF. The V call is TRBV11-2, the J call TRBJ1-4, with TRBD1 identical over 9 bases. The CDR3 contains 15 residues. The V segment lost 2 bases and the J segment 7 bases; nucleotides outside the gene matches: 5. Germline V gene sequence: CDR1 SGHAT, CDR2 FQNNGV. Combining the CDR3 with reference TRBV11-2 and TRBJ1-4 gives the whole variable domain EAGVAQSPRYKIIEKRQSVAFWCNPISGHATLYWYQQILGQGPKLLIQFQNNGVVDDSQLPKDRFSAERLKGVDSTLKIQPAKLEDSAVYLCASSLTETGGEKLFFGSGTQLSVL.

The chain combines TRBV2 with TRBJ2-7, with no clear D. The J call may be incorrect, as the DNA end agrees better with TRBJ2-1. Germline V gene lookup returns CDR1 SNHLY and CDR2 FYNNEI. This CDR3 has 15 amino acids. The CDR3 sequence is CASSEVEAAYNEQFF. CDR3 bases: TGTGCCAGCAGTGAAGTCGAGGCGGCCTACAATGAGCAGTTCTTC.

This clonotype was counted many times. This chain links TRBV5-5 with TRBJ2-7; D remains unclear. The germline V and J ends were trimmed by 4 bases and 0 bases, with 11 bases remaining between them. Germline CDR1 reads SGHKS; CDR2 reads YYEKEE (reference sequence). CDR3 length equals 14 residues. Written as DNA, the CDR3 is TGTGCCAGCAGCCCCGGGTGGGACTCCTACGAGCAGTACTTC. It translates to CASSPGWDSYEQYF.

This clonotype was seen at least ten times. The gene calls are TRBV7-2 and TRBJ1-1; perhaps TRBD1 as D (6 bases). CDR1 and CDR2 (germline): SGHTA, FQGNSA. CDR3 length: 13 amino acids. Trimming took off 0 bases at V and 8 bases at J, with 10 bases between the two ends. In nucleotides, the CDR3 is TGTGCCAGCAGCTTAGCGTGGGGGACAGAAGCTTTCTTT. Protein sequence: CASSLAWGTEAFF.

The genes are TRBV7-9 and TRBJ1-4; no reliable D call. Germline CDR1 is SEHNR and CDR2 is FQNEAQ (reference sequence). This CDR3 region has 13 residues. Trimming pared 1 base from V and 6 bases from J, leaving 6 bases between. In DNA form, the CDR3 reads TGTGCCAGCAGCTTAGGGCTGGATGAAAAACTGTTTTTT. Amino acids: CASSLGLDEKLFF.

The CDR3 region is CASSLGQGRTGELFF. DNA of the CDR3: TGTGCCAGCAGCCTAGGACAGGGAAGGACCGGGGAGCTGTTTTTT. The rearrangement links TRBV11-1 to TRBJ2-2; TRBD1 matches 8 bases. The CDR3 consists of 15 residues. The V and J ends lost 5 bases and 5 bases, in that order; junction bases with no gene match: 7. From germline, CDR1 is SGHAT and CDR2 FQDESV (reference sequence).

The chain carries TRBV28 and TRBJ2-5, with a weak D call TRBD1 (5 bases). The CDR3 extends over 14 amino acids. The germline V gene has CDR1 MDHEN and CDR2 SYDVKM. V was cut by 3 bases and J by 6 bases, with 14 bases left in between. The CDR3 loop reads CASSLGAGMKTQYF. CDR3 DNA sequence: TGTGCCAGCAGTTTGGGTGCAGGGATGAAGACCCAGTACTTC.

This clonotype showed up many times. J is TRBJ2-7 and V is TRBV7-9, with D tentatively TRBD1 or TRBD2 (6 bases each). The CDR3 is 16 residues long. CDR1 and CDR2 (germline): SEHNR, FQNEAQ (reference sequence). Trimming took off 0 bases at V and 3 bases at J, with 15 bases between the two ends. The CDR3 nucleotides are TGTGCCAGCAGCTTAGCAGGGGGGACAACCGTCTACGAGCAGTACTTC. Translated: CASSLAGGTTVYEQYF.

This clonotype was counted many times. This rearrangement joins TRBV4-1 to TRBJ1-5; D unclear. The V gene's germline CDR1 is MGHRA and CDR2 YSYEKL. V dropped 1 base and J dropped 2 bases, with 12 bases sitting between them. The CDR3 has 16 amino acids. The CDR3 protein is CASSQALYTRNQPQHF. The CDR3 bases are TGCGCCAGCAGCCAAGCATTGTACACTCGCAATCAGCCCCAGCATTTT.

This clonotype was picked up many times. The V gene is TRBV3-1, the J gene TRBJ1-4; D remains ambiguous. V was trimmed by 1 base and J by 7 bases, leaving 13 bases between them. The CDR3 loop spans 15 amino acids. Per the germline V gene, CDR1 is LGHDT and CDR2 is YNNKEL (reference sequence). CDR3 in amino acids: CASSQVPQPGEKLFF. The CDR3 DNA sequence: TGTGCCAGCAGCCAAGTTCCCCAACCTGGTGAAAAACTGTTTTTT.

This chain links TRBV10-3 with TRBJ1-1; 7 bases align to TRBD1. The CDR3 has 13 amino acids. Germline V gene data show CDR1 as ENHRY and CDR2 as SYGVKD. The V and J ends lost 5 bases and 5 bases, in that order; junction bases with no gene match: 5. CDR3 protein: CAISTGAWTEAFF. CDR3 DNA sequence: TGTGCCATCAGTACAGGGGCTTGGACTGAAGCTTTCTTT.

The chain has TRBV2 and TRBJ2-2; 7 bases are shared with TRBD1. V shed 5 bases and J 1 base; nucleotides not matched to a gene: 7. This CDR3 comprises 16 residues. Germline CDR1 is SNHLY and CDR2 is FYNNEI. Here the CDR3 reads CASSTQTGMNTGELFF. As DNA, the CDR3 is TGTGCCAGCAGTACTCAGACAGGGATGAACACCGGGGAGCTGTTTTTT. The full variable domain, its missing parts supplied by reference TRBV2 and TRBJ2-2, is EPEVTQTPSHQVTQMGQEVILRCVPISNHLYFYWYRQILGQKVEFLVSFYNNEISEKSEIFDDQFSVERPDGSNFTLKIRSTKLEDSAMYFCASSTQTGMNTGELFFGEGSRLTVL.

The chain has TRBV20-1 and TRBJ1-5, with D unresolved. The V and J ends lost 3 bases and 11 bases respectively, with 20 bases between them. The CDR3 spans 14 residues. In germline, CDR1 is DFQATT, CDR2 SNEGSKA (reference sequence). The CDR3 is CSASREQWGLSQHF. CDR3 nucleotide sequence: TGCAGTGCTAGTCGGGAGCAGTGGGGTTTGTCCCAGCATTTT.

The chain has TRBV6-6 and TRBJ2-7, with TRBD2 as a possible D gene (6 bases). V was trimmed by 2 bases and J by 0 bases, leaving 11 bases between them. CDR1 and CDR2 (germline): MNHNY, SVGAGI (reference sequence). The CDR3 runs to 15 residues. The CDR3 region has the DNA TGTGCCAGCAGTTACGGGACTCTAAGCTCCTACGAGCAGTACTTC. Translation gives CASSYGTLSSYEQYF.

V gene TRBV6-1 combines with J gene TRBJ1-4, with a possible D match to TRBD1 (6 bases). The CDR3 runs to 14 residues. Germline V gene lookup returns CDR1 MNHNS and CDR2 SASEGT. Trimming stripped 4 bases from V and 7 bases from J, with 13 bases between. The DNA of the CDR3 is TGTGCCAGCAGTGGGACAGTCCGTACTGAAAAACTGTTTTTT. Its protein product is CASSGTVRTEKLFF.

V and J are TRBV19 and TRBJ2-6; 9 bases are shared with TRBD1. Germline CDR1 LNHDA, CDR2 SQIVND (reference sequence). This CDR3 has 18 residues. V trimming: 1 base; J trimming: 3 bases; junction bases outside the gene matches: 7. Here the CDR3 reads CASSIAQGAYYGANVLTF. In DNA, the CDR3 is TGTGCCAGTAGTATAGCACAGGGGGCGTACTATGGGGCCAACGTCCTGACTTTC.

The chain is built from TRBV4-3 and TRBJ1-2, with D unresolved. Trimming shortened V by 1 base and J by 2 bases, and 8 bases separated the two germline ends. The germline CDR1 and CDR2 sequences are LGHNA and YSLEER. This CDR3 has 14 residues. The CDR3 loop reads CASSQVQENYGYTF. For the CDR3, the DNA is TGCGCCAGCAGCCAAGTGCAGGAAAACTATGGCTACACCTTC.

In its sample, this clonotype was seen once. The V and J genes are TRBV19 and TRBJ2-6; 9 bases agree with TRBD1. Germline V gene sequence: CDR1 LNHDA, CDR2 SQIVND (reference sequence). The CDR3 is made up of 16 amino acids. Trimming at V came to 10 bases and at J to 0 bases, leaving 7 bases not matched to a gene. This chain's CDR3 is CATTGTGSSGANVLTF. For the CDR3, the DNA is TGTGCCACCACCGGGACAGGGAGCTCTGGGGCCAACGTCCTGACTTTC.

V and J are TRBV7-6 and TRBJ2-5, with 9 bases lining up with TRBD1. Germline loops: CDR1 SGHVS, CDR2 FNYEAQ. This CDR3 is built from 15 residues. V was clipped by 1 base and J by 9 bases; unmatched bases: 9. The CDR3 loop reads CASSLGTGAQQPQYF. CDR3 sequence (DNA): TGTGCCAGCAGCTTAGGGACAGGGGCTCAGCAGCCCCAGTACTTC.

This chain joins TRBV7-3 and TRBJ1-2; TRBD1 is a possible D gene (5 bases). The germline V gene has CDR1 SGHTA and CDR2 FQGTGA. Trimming removed 1 base at V and 1 base at J, with 10 bases between. The CDR3 runs to 15 residues. The CDR3 loop reads CASSLNSGVNYGYTF. DNA for the CDR3: TGTGCCAGCAGCTTAAATTCGGGGGTTAACTATGGCTACACCTTC. The complete variable domain, with remaining parts taken from reference TRBV7-3 and TRBJ1-2, reads GAGVSQTPSNKVTEKGKYVELRCDPISGHTALYWYRQSLGQGPEFLIYFQGTGAADDSGLPNDRFFAVRPEGSVSTLKIQRTERGDSAVYLCASSLNSGVNYGYTFGSGTRLTVV.

This clonotype was counted at least ten times. Relative to the germline gene, one junction end is altered; a read error may explain this. The J gene is TRBJ1-1, the V gene TRBV5-1; TRBD1 might be the D (5 bases). This CDR3 comprises 15 residues. Germline V gene data show CDR1 as SGHRS and CDR2 as YFSETQ. The CDR3 sequence: CASRLGLNSGTEAFF. CDR3 bases: TGCGCCAGCAGATTGGGACTCAATTCCGGCACTGAAGCTTTCTTT.